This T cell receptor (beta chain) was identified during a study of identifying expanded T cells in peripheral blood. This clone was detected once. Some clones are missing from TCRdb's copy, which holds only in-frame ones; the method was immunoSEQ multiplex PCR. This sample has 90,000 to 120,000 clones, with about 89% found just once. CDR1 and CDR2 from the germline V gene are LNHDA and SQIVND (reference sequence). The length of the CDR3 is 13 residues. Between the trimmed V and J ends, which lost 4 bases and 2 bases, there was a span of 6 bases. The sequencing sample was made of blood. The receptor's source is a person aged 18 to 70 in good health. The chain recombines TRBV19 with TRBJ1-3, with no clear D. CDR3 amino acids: CASSKQTGNTIYF. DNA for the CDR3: TGTGCCAGTAGTAAGCAGACTGGAAACACCATATATTTT. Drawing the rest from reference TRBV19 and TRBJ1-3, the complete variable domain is DGGITQSPKYLFRKEGQNVTLSCEQNLNHDAMYWYRQDPGQGLRLIYYSQIVNDFQKGDIAEGYSVSREKKESFPLTVTSAQKNPTAFYLCASSKQTGNTIYFGEGSWLTVV.